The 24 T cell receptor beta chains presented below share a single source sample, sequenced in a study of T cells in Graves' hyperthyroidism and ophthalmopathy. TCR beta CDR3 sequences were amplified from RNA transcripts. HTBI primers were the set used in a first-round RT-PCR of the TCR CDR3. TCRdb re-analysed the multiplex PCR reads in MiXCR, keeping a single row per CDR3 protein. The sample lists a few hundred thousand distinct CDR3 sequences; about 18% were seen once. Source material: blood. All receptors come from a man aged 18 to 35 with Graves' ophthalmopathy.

CDR3 amino acids: CASSQGTLNLREETQYF. Written as DNA, the CDR3 is TGCGCCAGCAGCCAAGGGACTTTAAACCTCCGAGAAGAGACCCAGTACTTC. The chain couples TRBV4-1 to TRBJ2-5; D possibly corresponds to TRBD2 (5 bases). Trimming took off 1 base at V and 3 bases at J, with 18 bases between the two ends. CDR3 length: 17 amino acids. Germline CDR1 reads MGHRA; CDR2 reads YSYEKL.

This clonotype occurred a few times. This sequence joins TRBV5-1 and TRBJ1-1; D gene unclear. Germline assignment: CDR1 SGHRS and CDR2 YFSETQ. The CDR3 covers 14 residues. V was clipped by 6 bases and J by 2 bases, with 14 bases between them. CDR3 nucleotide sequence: TGCGCCAGCACCTTAGGGCGGCCTAACACTGAAGCTTTCTTT. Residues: CASTLGRPNTEAFF.

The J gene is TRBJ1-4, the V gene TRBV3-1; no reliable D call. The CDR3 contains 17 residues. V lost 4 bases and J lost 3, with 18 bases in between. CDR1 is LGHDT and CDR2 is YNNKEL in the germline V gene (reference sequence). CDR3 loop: CASSPDLGSEPNEKLFF. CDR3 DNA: TGTGCCAGCAGCCCCGACCTGGGTAGTGAGCCTAATGAAAAACTGTTTTTT.

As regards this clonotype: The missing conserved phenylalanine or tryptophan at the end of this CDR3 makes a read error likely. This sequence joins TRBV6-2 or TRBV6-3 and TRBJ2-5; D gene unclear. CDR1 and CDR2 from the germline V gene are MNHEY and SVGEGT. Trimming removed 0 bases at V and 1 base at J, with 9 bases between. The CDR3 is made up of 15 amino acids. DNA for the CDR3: TGTGCCAGCAGTTACTCGTATCTCAGCCAAGAGACCCAGTACTCC. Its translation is CASSYSYLSQETQYS.

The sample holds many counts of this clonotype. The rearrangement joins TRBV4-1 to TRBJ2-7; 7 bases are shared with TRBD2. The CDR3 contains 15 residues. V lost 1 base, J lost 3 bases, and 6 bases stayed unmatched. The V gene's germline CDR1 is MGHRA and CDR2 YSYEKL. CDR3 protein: CASSQGSSGHYEQYF. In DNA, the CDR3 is TGCGCCAGCAGCCAAGGCTCTAGCGGCCACTACGAGCAGTACTTC.

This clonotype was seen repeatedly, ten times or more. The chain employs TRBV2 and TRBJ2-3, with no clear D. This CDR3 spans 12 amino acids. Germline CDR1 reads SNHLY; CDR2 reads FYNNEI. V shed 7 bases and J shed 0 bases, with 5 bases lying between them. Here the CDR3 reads CASMGSTDTQYF. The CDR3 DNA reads TGTGCCAGCATGGGAAGCACAGATACGCAGTATTTT. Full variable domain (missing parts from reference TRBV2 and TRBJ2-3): EPEVTQTPSHQVTQMGQEVILRCVPISNHLYFYWYRQILGQKVEFLVSFYNNEISEKSEIFDDQFSVERPDGSNFTLKIRSTKLEDSAMYFCASMGSTDTQYFGPGTRLTVL.

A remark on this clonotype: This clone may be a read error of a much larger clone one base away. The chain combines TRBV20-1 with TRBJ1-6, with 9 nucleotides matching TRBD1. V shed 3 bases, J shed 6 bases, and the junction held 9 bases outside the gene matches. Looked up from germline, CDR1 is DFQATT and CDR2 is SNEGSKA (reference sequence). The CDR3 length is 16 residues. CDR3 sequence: CSASVDRGRLNSPLHF. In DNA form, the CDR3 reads TGCAGTGCTAGTGTGGACAGGGGACGCCTTAATTCACCCCTCCACTTT.

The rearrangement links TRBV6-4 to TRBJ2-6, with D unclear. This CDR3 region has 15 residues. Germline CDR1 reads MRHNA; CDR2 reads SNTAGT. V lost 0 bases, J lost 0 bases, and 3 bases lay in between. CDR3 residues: CASSDSHSGANVLTF. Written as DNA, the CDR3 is TGTGCCAGCAGTGACTCGCACTCTGGGGCCAACGTCCTGACTTTC.

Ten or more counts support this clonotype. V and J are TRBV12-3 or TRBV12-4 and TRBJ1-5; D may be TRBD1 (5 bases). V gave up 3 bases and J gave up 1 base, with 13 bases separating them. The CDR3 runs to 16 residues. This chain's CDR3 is CASSFGGAGSNQPQHF. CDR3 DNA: TGTGCCAGCAGTTTTGGAGGGGCTGGGAGCAATCAGCCCCAGCATTTT.

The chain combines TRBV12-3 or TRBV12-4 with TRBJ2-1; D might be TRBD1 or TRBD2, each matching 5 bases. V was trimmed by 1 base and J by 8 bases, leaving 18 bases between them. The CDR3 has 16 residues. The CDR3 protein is CASSLGAGKKLDEQFF. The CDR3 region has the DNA TGTGCCAGCAGTTTAGGCGCAGGGAAAAAACTAGATGAGCAGTTCTTC.

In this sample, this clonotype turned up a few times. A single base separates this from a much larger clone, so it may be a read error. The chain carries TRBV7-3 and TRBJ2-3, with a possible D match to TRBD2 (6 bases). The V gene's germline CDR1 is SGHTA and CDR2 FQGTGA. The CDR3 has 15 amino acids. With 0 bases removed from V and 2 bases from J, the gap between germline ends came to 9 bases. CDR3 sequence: CASSLTGGITDTQYF. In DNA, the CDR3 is TGTGCCAGCAGCTTAACGGGGGGTATCACAGATACGCAGTATTTT.

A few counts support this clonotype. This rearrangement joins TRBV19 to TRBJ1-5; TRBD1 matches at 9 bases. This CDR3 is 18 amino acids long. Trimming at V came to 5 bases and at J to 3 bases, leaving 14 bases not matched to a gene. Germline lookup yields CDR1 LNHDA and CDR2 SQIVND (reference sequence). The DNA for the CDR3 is TGTGCCAGTAGTTTCCGGACCGGGACAGGGAACAACAATCAGCCCCAGCATTTT. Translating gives CASSFRTGTGNNNQPQHF.

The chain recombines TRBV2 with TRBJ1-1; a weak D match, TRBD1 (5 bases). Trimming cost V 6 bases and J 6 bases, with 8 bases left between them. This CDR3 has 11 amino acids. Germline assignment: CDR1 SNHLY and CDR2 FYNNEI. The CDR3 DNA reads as TGTGCCAGCAGGGGACGGTCTGAAGCTTTCTTT. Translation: CASRGRSEAFF.

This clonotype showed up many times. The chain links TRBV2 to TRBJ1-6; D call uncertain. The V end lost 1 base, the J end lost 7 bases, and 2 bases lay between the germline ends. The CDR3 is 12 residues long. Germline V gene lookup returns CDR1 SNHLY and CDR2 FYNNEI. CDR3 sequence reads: CASSEENSPLHF. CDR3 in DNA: TGTGCCAGCAGTGAAGAGAATTCACCCCTCCACTTT.

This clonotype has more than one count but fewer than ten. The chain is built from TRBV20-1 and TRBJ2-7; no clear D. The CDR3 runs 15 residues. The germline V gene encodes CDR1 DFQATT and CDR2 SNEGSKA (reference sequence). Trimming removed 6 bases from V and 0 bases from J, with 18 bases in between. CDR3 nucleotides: TGCAGTGCCAATGGACCCCAGACGGGCTCCTACGAGCAGTACTTC. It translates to CSANGPQTGSYEQYF.

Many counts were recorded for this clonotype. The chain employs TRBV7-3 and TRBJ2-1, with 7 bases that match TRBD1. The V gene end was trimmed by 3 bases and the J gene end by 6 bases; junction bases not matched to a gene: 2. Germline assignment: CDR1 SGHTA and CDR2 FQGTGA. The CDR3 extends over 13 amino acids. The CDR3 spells CASSFDRANEQFF. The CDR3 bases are TGTGCCAGCAGCTTCGACAGGGCCAATGAGCAGTTCTTC.

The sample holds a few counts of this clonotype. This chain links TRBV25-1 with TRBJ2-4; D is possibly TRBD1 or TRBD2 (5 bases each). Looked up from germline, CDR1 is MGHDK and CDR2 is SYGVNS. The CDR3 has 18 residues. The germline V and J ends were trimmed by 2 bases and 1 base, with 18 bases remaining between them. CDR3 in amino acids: CASSERRGTQGAKNIQYF. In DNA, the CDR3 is TGTGCCAGCAGTGAAAGACGTGGGACCCAAGGGGCCAAAAACATTCAGTACTTC.

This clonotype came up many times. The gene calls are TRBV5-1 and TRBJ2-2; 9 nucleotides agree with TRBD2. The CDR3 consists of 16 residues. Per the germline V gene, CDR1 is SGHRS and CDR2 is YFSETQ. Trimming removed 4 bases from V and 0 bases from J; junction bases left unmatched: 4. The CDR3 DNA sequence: TGCGCCAGCAGCCCCCTAGCGGGACCGAACACCGGGGAGCTGTTTTTT. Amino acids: CASSPLAGPNTGELFF.

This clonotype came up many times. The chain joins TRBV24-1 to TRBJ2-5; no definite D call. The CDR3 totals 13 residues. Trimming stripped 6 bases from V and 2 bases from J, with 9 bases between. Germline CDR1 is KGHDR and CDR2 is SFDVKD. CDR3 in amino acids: CATSPRPQETQYF. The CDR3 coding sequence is TGTGCCACCAGTCCCCGTCCTCAAGAGACCCAGTACTTC.

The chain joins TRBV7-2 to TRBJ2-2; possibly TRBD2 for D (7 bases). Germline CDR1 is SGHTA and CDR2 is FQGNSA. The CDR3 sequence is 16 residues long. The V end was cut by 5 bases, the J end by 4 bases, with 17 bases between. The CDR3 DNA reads TGTGCCAGCAGCCCGGGGGCGGGGGTCACCACCGGGGAGCTGTTTTTT. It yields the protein CASSPGAGVTTGELFF.

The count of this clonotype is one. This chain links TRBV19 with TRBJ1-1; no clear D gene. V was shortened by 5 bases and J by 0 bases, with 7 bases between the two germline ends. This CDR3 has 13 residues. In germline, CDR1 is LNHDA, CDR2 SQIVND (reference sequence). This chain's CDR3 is CASSVVMNTEAFF. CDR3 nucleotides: TGTGCCAGTAGTGTGGTTATGAACACTGAAGCTTTCTTT. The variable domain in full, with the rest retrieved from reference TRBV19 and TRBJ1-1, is DGGITQSPKYLFRKEGQNVTLSCEQNLNHDAMYWYRQDPGQGLRLIYYSQIVNDFQKGDIAEGYSVSREKKESFPLTVTSAQKNPTAFYLCASSVVMNTEAFFGQGTRLTVV.

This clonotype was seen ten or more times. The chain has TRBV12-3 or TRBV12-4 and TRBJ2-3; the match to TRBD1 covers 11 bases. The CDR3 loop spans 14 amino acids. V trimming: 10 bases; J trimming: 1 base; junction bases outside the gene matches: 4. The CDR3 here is CATRTGGRTDTQYF. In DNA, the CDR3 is TGTGCCACCCGGACAGGGGGCCGCACAGATACGCAGTATTTT.

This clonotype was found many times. Here the CDR3 reads CASSSSQTGDYGYTF. Here the CDR3 DNA reads TGTGCCAGCAGTTCTTCTCAAACAGGGGACTATGGCTACACCTTC. The rearrangement links TRBV12-3 or TRBV12-4 to TRBJ1-2, with 7 bases fitting TRBD1. With 4 bases clipped from V and 3 bases from J, the junction kept 8 bases outside the gene matches. This CDR3 has 15 residues.

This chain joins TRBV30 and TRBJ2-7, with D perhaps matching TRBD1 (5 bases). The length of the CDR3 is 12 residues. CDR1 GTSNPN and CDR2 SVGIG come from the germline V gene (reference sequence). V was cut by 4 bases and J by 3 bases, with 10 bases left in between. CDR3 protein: CAWNRQYYEQYF. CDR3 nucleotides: TGTGCCTGGAATAGACAGTACTACGAGCAGTACTTC.